The T cell receptor (beta chain) described here comes from a study of vaccination and CD4 T cells after COVID-19. Study-level information: Nasal swab PCR detected SARS-CoV-2 in convalescent patients; under 10 had mild disease, one severe. The study, taken as a whole, reports: From a median of about 20 to 40, SARS-CoV-2-reactive clonotypes increased, though not significantly.

CDR3 length: 14 residues. Trimming cost V 5 bases and J 7 bases; bases outside gene matches: 9. The germline gives CDR1 SEHNR, CDR2 FQNEAQ (reference sequence). In regard to this clonotype: Its antigen is not known. A read error is possible here, since a much larger clone lies one base away.

As for treatment: roughly ten-day PBMC culture with coronavirus spike peptide pools or control peptides (ViraFEST assay). In the ViraFEST assay, peptide-pool expansion preceded TCR sequencing of expanded clonotypes. Oncomine TCR Beta short-read sequencing was applied to DNA from cultured CD4+ T cells. TCRdb re-called the PCR reads with MiXCR, one entry per CDR3 protein. In the table there are approximately 6,500 distinct CDR3 sequences, 55% to 70% of which are singletons. This TCR derives from a human donor who had recovered from COVID-19. The sequencing input was CD4+ T cells from blood, cultured in vitro. This rearrangement joins TRBV7-9 to TRBJ1-2, with 8 bases lining up with TRBD1. The CDR3 reads CASSITGGESGYTF. DNA for the CDR3: TGTGCCAGCAGCATTACAGGGGGGGAGAGTGGCTACACCTTC.